The T cell receptor beta chain described here comes from a study of cytomegalovirus exposure and HLA in healthy donors. Overall study results and limits: Prior analysis indicated that the majority of TCR beta V segments exhibited productivity approximately 87% or approximately 30% of the time. Investigators reported approximately 170 TCR beta chains as tied to cytomegalovirus. A likely sequencing artifact accounted for one observed cluster of highly shared sequence variants. In a later analysis, at a false discovery rate of 0.05, about 15,000 TCR beta sequences were associated with HLA alleles.

The CDR3 contains 14 residues. Germline V gene lookup returns CDR1 LNHNV and CDR2 YYDKDF (reference sequence). V trimming: 3 bases; J trimming: 6 bases; junction bases outside the gene matches: 4. Of note for this clone: The antigen is unknown.

Primers: 60 Vbeta forward and 13 Jbeta reverse. Profiled with immunoSEQ multiplex PCR; TCRdb holds only in-frame clones, not every one. This table holds just over 80,000 clones, about 78% found once. Input material: PBMCs. The origin of this receptor is a man younger than 30 in good health and CMV-seropositive. The rearrangement links TRBV15 to TRBJ2-7; 11 bases match TRBD2. The CDR3: CATSSLAGGSEQYF. In DNA form, the CDR3 reads TGTGCCACCAGCAGCTTAGCGGGAGGGTCCGAGCAGTACTTC.